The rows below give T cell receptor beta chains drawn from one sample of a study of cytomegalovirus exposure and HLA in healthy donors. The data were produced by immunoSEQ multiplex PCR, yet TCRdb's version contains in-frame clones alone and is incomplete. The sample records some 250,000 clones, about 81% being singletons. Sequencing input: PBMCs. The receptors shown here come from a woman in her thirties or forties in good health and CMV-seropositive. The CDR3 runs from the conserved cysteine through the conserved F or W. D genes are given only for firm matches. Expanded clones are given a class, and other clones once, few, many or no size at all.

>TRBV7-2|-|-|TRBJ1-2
CASSTIGRGDYYGYTF
TGTGCCAGCAGCACCATAGGACGGGGGGATTACTATGGCTACACCTTC
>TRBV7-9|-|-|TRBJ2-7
CSSSFQGPYEQYF
TGTTCCAGCAGCTTTCAGGGCCCCTACGAGCAGTACTTC
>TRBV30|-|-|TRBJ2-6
CAWSRGGGYGANVLTF
TGTGCCTGGAGTAGGGGGGGCGGGTATGGGGCCAACGTCCTGACTTTC
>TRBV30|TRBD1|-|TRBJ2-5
CAWGQGQETQYF
TGTGCCTGGGGACAGGGCCAAGAGACCCAGTACTTC
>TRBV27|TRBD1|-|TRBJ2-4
CASSLGQSAKNIQYF
TGTGCCAGCAGTCTGGGACAGTCAGCCAAAAACATTCAGTACTTC
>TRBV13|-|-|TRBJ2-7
CASSSAEGSTLYEQYF
TGTGCCAGCAGCTCCGCCGAGGGCAGCACACTCTACGAGCAGTACTTC
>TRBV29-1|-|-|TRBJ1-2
CSARQADNYGYTF
TGCAGCGCCCGGCAGGCCGATAACTATGGCTACACCTTC
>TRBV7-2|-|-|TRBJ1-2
CASSLRQQESYGYTF
TGTGCCAGCAGCTTAAGACAACAGGAAAGCTATGGCTACACCTTC
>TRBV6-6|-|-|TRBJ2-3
CASSYSGASDTQYF
TGTGCCAGCAGTTACTCGGGGGCCTCAGATACGCAGTATTTT
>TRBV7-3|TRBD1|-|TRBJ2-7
CASSSSGGAYEQYF
TGTGCCAGCAGCTCATCAGGGGGTGCCTACGAGCAGTACTTC
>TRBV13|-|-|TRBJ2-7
CASSPGGAYEQYF
TGTGCCAGCAGCCCCGGAGGAGCGTACGAGCAGTACTTC
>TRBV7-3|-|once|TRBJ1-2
CASSLTLGGTNYGYTF
TGTGCCAGCAGCTTAACGTTAGGGGGTACTAACTATGGCTACACCTTC
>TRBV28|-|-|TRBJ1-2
CASSSPGQGDHGYTF
TGTGCCAGCAGTTCCCCGGGACAAGGCGACCATGGCTACACCTTC
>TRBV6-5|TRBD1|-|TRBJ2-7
CASSPGQGGGYEQYF
TGTGCCAGCAGTCCGGGACAGGGGGGAGGCTACGAGCAGTACTTC
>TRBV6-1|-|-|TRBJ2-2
CASTRGQPNTGELFF
TGTGCCAGTACTAGAGGGCAGCCGAACACCGGGGAGCTGTTTTTT
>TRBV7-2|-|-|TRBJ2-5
CASSLEGVSETQYF
TGTGCCAGCAGCTTAGAGGGGGTCTCAGAGACCCAGTACTTC
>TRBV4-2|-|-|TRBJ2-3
CASSQAQAGFTDTQYF
TGTGCCAGCAGCCAAGCCCAAGCGGGCTTCACAGATACGCAGTATTTT
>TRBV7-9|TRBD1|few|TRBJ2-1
CASSLRQGFMNEQFF
TGTGCCAGCAGCTTAAGACAGGGGTTTATGAATGAGCAGTTCTTC
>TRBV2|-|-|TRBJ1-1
CASTTGMNTEAFF
TGTGCCAGCACAACAGGGATGAACACTGAAGCTTTCTTT
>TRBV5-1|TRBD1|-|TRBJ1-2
CASSLDFSVWDSASQSGYTF
TGCGCCAGCAGCTTGGATTTTTCGGTATGGGACAGCGCCTCCCAGAGTGGCTACACCTTC
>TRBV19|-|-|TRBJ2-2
CASSTPKAGSGELFF
TGTGCCAGTAGTACCCCAAAGGCGGGGTCCGGGGAGCTGTTTTTT
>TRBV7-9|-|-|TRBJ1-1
CAIPTGGYTEAFF
TGTGCCATTCCGACAGGAGGATACACTGAAGCTTTCTTT
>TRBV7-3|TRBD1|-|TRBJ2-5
CASSVTGEETQYF
TGTGCCAGCAGCGTCACAGGGGAAGAGACCCAGTACTTC
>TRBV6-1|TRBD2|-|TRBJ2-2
CASSAGLAGAGELFF
TGTGCCAGCAGTGCCGGACTAGCGGGAGCCGGGGAGCTGTTTTTT
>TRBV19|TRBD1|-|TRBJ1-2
CATSGGGVYGYTF
TGTGCCACCTCAGGGGGCGGTGTTTATGGCTACACCTTC
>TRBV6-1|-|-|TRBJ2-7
CASNKDTSAQYF
TGTGCCAGTAACAAGGACACGTCGGCTCAGTACTTC
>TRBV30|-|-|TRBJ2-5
CAWSPGQETQYF
TGTGCCTGGAGTCCAGGACAAGAGACCCAGTACTTC
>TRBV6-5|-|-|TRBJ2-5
CASSVTFGETQYF
TGTGCCAGCAGTGTGACTTTCGGCGAGACCCAGTACTTC
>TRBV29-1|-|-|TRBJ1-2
CSVGRGNYGYTF
TGCAGCGTTGGTAGGGGAAACTATGGCTACACCTTC
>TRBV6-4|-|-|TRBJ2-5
CASSPTKGGETQYF
TGTGCCAGCAGCCCGACCAAAGGGGGAGAGACCCAGTACTTC
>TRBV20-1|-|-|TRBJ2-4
CSARDLSIQYF
TGCAGTGCTAGAGATCTGTCCATTCAGTACTTC
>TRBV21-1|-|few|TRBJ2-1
CASSTSTDRFYNEQFF
TGTGCCAGCAGCACTTCGACCGACAGGTTTTACAATGAGCAGTTCTTC
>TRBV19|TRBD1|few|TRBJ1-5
CASSPETGGGNQPQHF
TGTGCCAGTAGTCCCGAGACAGGGGGAGGCAATCAGCCCCAGCATTTT